This paragraph reports one T cell receptor beta chain. Its antigen is undetermined. This CDR3 is built from 16 residues. Trimming cost V 0 bases and J 3 bases, with 12 bases left between them. In germline, CDR1 is MNHNY, CDR2 SVGAGI (reference sequence). This specimen comes from a study of T cell repertoires in cytomegalovirus infection. The wider study: Carrying CMV and the relevant HLA type showed in public TCR beta signatures.

General study points: Ex vivo, HLA-C-restricted CMV-specific TCR beta clonotypes prevailed over the rest of the response.

TCRdb re-called the reads through MiXCR, storing one row per CDR3 protein. The table includes about 450,000 distinct CDR3 sequences, 31% detected once. The chain is built from TRBV6-6 and TRBJ1-5, with a possible D match to TRBD1 (6 bases). Sequencing was done on a sample of PBMCs. The sequence was collected from a human donor in good health (CMV status not recorded). Some clones in this sample may be carry-over from other donors' samples. The CDR3 DNA reads TGTGCCAGCAGTTACTCCGACAGGAGTTTCAATCAGCCCCAGCATTTT. It translates to CASSYSDRSFNQPQHF.